This entry features one T cell receptor beta chain sequence. This clone was seen a single time. Its antigen remains unidentified. No base quality values were provided; no much bigger clone lies one nucleotide off. The immunoSEQ Assay was used to immunosequence TCRbeta CDR3 regions from genomic DNA. Before high-throughput sequencing, genomic DNA was amplified using bias-controlled multiplex PCR. The original pipeline was this. To quantify the absolute abundance of each unique TCRbeta CDR3 region, the sequences were collapsed and filtered. Clonality, defined as 1 minus Pielou's evenness, was calculated using productive rearrangements only. A previously published method was used to identify clones whose frequencies were significantly greater in on-treatment samples than in baseline samples. The table was pulled from immuneACCESS by TCRdb, which kept in-frame rearrangements only. Such tables lose some clones; where checked, under half of the loss comes from unresolved V genes, and the rest has no known cause. The V and J calls and clone size were taken over from that table, and D and trimming were inferred from the DNA. The sample records approximately 17,000 clones, 93% of which are singletons. 24% of the sample belongs to the ten largest clones.

Read against the paper, the sample's treatment or condition label means: randomized to nivolumab then ipilimumab (arm A) or the reverse (arm B). Prior DNA-damaging chemotherapy had not been received by any trial patient. On a FACS Aria II flow cytometer, live CD3+CD8+ cells that were negative for CD19 and CD56 were sorted from thawed PBMCs. Samples came from patients with melanoma in CheckMate 064, a randomized, open-label phase II trial of sequential checkpoint blockade. Peripheral blood mononuclear cells were collected by leukapheresis, purified using Ficoll-Paque, and frozen in human serum containing roughly 10% DMSO. Purity of sorted blood CD3+CD8+ cells was verified at >98% immediately after sorting, followed by DNA extraction. This entry belongs to a study of sequential checkpoint blockade in melanoma (dated by TCRdb to about 2019). Turning to the overall study: Patients were randomized 1:1 to first-line nivolumab followed by ipilimumab (arm A) or ipilimumab followed by nivolumab (arm B). Both trial sequences were followed by maintenance nivolumab. What the study reported, not specific to this receptor: Larger, independent patient cohorts are needed to validate the response-prediction model that combines TCR metrics and mutation burden.

V loses 6 bases of germline sequence and J loses 0 bases, and the interval between the two ends is 9 bases. The CDR3 starts with the cysteine, ends with the phenylalanine, and has 14 residues. The read is trimmed to its CDR3 DNA, 42 bases read in frame from base 1. For CDR1 and CDR2, the germline V gene lists SGHVS and FQNEAQ. This receptor chain uses TRBV7-8 and TRBJ1-3; the D gene cannot be resolved reliably. The specimen was CD8+ T cells sorted from blood (inferred from file names), collected from a patient given nivolumab and ipilimumab in sequence. The receptor comes from a human donor with melanoma. The sequenced DNA is TGTGCCAGCAGTTCGCGGGCCTCTGGAAACACCATATATTTT. It translates to CASSSRASGNTIYF.